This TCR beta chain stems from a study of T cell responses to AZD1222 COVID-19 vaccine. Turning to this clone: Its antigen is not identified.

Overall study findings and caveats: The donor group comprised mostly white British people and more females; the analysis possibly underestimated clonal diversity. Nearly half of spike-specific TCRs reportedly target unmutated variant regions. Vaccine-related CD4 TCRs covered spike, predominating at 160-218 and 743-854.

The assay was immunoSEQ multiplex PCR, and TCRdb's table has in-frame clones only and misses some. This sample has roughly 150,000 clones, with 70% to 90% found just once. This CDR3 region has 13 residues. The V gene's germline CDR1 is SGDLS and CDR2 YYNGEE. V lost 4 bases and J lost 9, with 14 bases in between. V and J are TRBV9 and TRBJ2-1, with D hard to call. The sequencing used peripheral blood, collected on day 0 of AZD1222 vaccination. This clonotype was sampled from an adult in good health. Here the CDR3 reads CASSTDSRGEQFF. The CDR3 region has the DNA TGTGCCAGCAGCACAGATAGCCGCGGTGAGCAGTTCTTC.